Presented here are 3 T cell receptor beta chains from one specimen sequenced in a study of T cells after yellow fever vaccination. Each CDR3 protein is one row after TCRdb ran MiXCR on the 5' RACE reads. The table has over 120,000 distinct CDR3 sequences, approximately 6.6% seen once. Sequencing used CD4+ T cells sorted from PBMCs, obtained 10 days after the yellow fever booster vaccination. These receptors were collected from a man between 25 and 39 years old who received the YFV17D yellow fever vaccine.

This clonotype came up many times. The rearrangement links TRBV7-2 to TRBJ2-2; TRBD1 matches at 8 bases. Unmatched junction bases numbered 10, after V lost 6 bases and J lost 7 bases. This CDR3 is 15 amino acids long. The germline V gene has CDR1 SGHTA and CDR2 FQGNSA. CDR3 coding DNA: TGTGCCAGCAGTCCTCCCAGGGGGCGCATCGGGGAGCTGTTTTTT. This translates into CASSPPRGRIGELFF.

Worth noting for this clonotype: A read error may be the cause here, since a much bigger clone is one base away. DNA for the CDR3: TGCAGTGCCCCTACTAGCGGTAGGTGCGAAGAGACCCAGTACTTC. This encodes CSAPTSGRCEETQYF. The chain uses TRBV20-1 and TRBJ2-5; TRBD2 matches at 8 bases. Germline-derived CDR1 and CDR2 are DFQATT and SNEGSKA (reference sequence). The CDR3 totals 15 residues. J was trimmed by 3 bases and V by 6 bases; bases with no gene match: 12.

In this sample, this clonotype turned up many times. The rearrangement links TRBV7-2 to TRBJ2-5, with D possibly being TRBD2 (5 bases). Germline assignment: CDR1 SGHTA and CDR2 FQGNSA. The CDR3 loop spans 13 amino acids. The V gene lost 4 bases and the J gene lost 4 bases, with 10 bases spanning the gap. CDR3: CASSSSFGETQYF. The DNA of the CDR3 is TGTGCCAGCAGCTCTAGCTTCGGAGAGACCCAGTACTTC.